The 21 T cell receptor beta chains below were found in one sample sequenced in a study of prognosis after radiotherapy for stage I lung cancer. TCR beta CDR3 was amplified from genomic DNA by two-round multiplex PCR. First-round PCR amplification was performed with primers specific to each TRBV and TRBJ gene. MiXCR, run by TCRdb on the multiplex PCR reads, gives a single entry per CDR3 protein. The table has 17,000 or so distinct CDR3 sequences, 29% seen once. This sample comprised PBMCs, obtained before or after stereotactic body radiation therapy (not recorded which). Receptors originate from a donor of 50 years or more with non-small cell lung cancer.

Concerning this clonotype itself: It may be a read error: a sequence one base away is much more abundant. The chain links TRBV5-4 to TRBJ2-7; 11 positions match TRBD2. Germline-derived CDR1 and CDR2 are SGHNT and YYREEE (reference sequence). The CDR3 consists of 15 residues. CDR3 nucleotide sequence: TGTGACAGCGGGGAACAGACTAGCGGGATCCTACGTTGGGACTTC. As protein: CDSGEQTSGILRWDF. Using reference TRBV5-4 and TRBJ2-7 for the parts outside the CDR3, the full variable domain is ETGVTQSPTHLIKTRGQQVTLRCSSQSGHNTVSWYQQALGQGPQFIFQYYREEENGRGNFPPRFSGLQFPNYSSELNVNALELDDSALYLCDSGEQTSGILRWDFGPGTRLTVT.

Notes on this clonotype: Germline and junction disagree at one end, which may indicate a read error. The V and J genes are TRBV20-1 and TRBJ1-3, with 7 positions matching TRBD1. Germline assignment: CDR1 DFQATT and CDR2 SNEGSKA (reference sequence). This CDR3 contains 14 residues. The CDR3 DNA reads TGCAGTGCTAGGGGACAGCTAGCTGGAACCACCATATATTTT. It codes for CSARGQLAGTTIYF.

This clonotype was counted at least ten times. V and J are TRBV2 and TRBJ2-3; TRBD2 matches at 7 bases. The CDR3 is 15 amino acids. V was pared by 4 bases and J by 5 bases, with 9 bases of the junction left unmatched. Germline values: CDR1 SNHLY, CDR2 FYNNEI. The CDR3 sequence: CASSVRGSREDTQYF. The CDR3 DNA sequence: TGTGCCAGCAGTGTCCGCGGGAGTCGGGAAGATACGCAGTATTTT. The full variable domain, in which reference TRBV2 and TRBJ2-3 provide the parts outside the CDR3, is EPEVTQTPSHQVTQMGQEVILRCVPISNHLYFYWYRQILGQKVEFLVSFYNNEISEKSEIFDDQFSVERPDGSNFTLKIRSTKLEDSAMYFCASSVRGSREDTQYFGPGTRLTVL.

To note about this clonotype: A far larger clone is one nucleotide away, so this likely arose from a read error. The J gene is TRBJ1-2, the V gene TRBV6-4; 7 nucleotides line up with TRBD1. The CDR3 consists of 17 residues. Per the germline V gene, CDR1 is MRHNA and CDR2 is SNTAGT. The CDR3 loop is CTSSYSTLQQGNYGYTF. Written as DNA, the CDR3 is TGTACCAGCAGTTACTCGACCCTCCAACAGGGGAACTATGGCTACACCTTC.

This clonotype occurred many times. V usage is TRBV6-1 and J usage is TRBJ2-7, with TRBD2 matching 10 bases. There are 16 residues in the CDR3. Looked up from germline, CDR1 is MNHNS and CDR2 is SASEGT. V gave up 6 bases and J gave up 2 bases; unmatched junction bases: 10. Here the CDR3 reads CASRPNSGRRTYEQYF. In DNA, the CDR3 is TGTGCCAGCAGACCAAATAGCGGGAGGCGCACCTACGAGCAGTACTTC.

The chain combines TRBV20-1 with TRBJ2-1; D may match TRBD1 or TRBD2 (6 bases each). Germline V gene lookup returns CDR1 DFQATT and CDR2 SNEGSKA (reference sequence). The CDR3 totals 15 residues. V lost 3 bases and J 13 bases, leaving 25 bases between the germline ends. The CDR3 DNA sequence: TGCAGTGCTAGTAGGGGGGCAGGTGGAGTCAATACTCAGTTCTTC. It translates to CSASRGAGGVNTQFF.

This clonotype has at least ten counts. The CDR3 protein is CASSLGQGTNTEAFF. Here the CDR3 DNA reads TGTGCCAGCAGCTTAGGGCAGGGGACAAACACTGAAGCTTTCTTT. The rearrangement links TRBV7-2 to TRBJ1-1; tentatively, D is TRBD1 (6 bases). The CDR3 spans 15 residues. Trimming took 1 base from V and 2 from J, leaving 11 bases between them. Germline V gene lookup returns CDR1 SGHTA and CDR2 FQGNSA.

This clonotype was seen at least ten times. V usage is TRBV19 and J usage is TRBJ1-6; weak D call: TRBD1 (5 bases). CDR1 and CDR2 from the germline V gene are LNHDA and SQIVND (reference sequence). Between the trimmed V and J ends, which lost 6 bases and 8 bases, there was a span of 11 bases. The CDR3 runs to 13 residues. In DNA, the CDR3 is TGTGCCAGTAGGTGGGGGGGGGATTCACCCCTCCACTTT. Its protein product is CASRWGGDSPLHF.

The CDR3 region is CASSYSLGETEAFF. CDR3 DNA: TGTGCCAGCAGTTACTCGTTGGGGGAAACCGAAGCTTTCTTT. The genes are TRBV6-6 and TRBJ1-1, with D possibly matching TRBD1 (5 bases). The CDR3 sequence is 14 residues long. Deletions cut 0 bases from V and 8 bases from J, with 13 bases between. The V gene's germline CDR1 is MNHNY and CDR2 SVGAGI (reference sequence).

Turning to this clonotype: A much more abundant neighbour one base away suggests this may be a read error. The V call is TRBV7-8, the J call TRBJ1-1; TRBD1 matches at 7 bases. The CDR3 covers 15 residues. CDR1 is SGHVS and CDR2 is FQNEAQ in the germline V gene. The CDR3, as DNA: TGTGCCAGCAGCAGACAGGGATTGTCGGGCACTGAAGCTTCCTTT. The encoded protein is CASSRQGLSGTEASF.

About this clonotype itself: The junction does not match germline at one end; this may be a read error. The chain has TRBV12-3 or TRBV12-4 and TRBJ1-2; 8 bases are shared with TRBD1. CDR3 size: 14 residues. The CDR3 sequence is CTSSRQGHSYGYSF. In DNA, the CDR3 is TGTACCAGCAGCAGACAGGGGCACTCCTATGGCTACTCCTTC.

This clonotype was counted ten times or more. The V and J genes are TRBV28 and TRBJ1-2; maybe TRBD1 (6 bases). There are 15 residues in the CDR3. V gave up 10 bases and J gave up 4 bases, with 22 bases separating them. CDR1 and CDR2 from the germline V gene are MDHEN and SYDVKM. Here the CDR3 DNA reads TGTGCCATTCCGGTTAAGGGCAGGGGAGGCTATGGCTACACCTTC. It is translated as CAIPVKGRGGYGYTF.

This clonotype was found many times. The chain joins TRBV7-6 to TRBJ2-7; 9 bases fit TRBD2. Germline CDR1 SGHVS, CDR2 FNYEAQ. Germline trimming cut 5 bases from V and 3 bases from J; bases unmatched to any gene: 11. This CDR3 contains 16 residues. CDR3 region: CASSPRPASGIYEQYF. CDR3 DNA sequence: TGTGCCAGCAGCCCGCGTCCGGCTAGCGGGATCTACGAGCAGTACTTC.

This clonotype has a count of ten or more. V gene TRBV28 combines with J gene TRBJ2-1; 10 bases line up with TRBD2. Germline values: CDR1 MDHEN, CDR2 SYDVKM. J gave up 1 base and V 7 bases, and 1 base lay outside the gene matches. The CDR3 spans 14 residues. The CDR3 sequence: CASIAGGSYNEQFF. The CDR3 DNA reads TGTGCCAGCATAGCGGGAGGATCCTACAATGAGCAGTTCTTC.

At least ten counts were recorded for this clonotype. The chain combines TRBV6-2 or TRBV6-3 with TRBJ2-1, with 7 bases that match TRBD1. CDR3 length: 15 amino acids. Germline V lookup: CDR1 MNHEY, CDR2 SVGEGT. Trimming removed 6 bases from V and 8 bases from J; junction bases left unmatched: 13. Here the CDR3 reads CASSQRTGTIYEQFF. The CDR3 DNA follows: TGTGCCAGCAGCCAAAGGACAGGTACGATCTATGAGCAGTTCTTC.

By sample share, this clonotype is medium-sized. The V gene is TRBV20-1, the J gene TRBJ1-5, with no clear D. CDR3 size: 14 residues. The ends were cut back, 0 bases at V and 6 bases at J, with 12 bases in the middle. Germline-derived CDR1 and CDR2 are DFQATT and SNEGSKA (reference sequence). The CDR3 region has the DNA TGCAGTGCTAGAGATAATAGGGCTACTCAGCCCCAGCATTTT. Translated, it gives CSARDNRATQPQHF.

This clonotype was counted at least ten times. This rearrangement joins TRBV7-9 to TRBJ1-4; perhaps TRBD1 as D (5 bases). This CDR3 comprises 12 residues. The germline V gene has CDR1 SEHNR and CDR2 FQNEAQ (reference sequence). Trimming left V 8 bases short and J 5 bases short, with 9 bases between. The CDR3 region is CASRGSNEKLFF. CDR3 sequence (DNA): TGTGCCAGCCGGGGCTCGAATGAAAAACTGTTTTTT.

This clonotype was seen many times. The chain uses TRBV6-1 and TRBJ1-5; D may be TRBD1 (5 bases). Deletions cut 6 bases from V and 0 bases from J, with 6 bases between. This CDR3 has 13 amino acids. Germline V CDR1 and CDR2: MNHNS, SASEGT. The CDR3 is CASRDTSNQPQHF. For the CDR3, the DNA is TGTGCCAGCAGGGACACTAGCAATCAGCCCCAGCATTTT.

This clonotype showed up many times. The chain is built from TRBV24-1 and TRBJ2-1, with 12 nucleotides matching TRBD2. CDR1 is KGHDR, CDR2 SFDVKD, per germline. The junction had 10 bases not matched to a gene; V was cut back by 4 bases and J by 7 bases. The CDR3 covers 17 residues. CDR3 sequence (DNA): TGTGCCACCAGTGACGAAAAGACTAGCGGGAGACCGAATGAGCAGTTCTTC. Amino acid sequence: CATSDEKTSGRPNEQFF.

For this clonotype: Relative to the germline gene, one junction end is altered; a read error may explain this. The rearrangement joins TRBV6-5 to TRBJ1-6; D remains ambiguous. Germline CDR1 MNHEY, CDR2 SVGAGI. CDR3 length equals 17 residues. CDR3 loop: CASSYDRRGGGNSPLQF. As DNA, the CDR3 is TGTGCCAGCAGTTACGATAGGCGGGGAGGAGGGAATTCACCCCTCCAATTT.

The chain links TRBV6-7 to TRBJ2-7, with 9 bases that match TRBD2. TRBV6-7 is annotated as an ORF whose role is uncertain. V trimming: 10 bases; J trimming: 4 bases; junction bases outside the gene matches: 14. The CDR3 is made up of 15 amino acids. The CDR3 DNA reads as TGTGCCATACCCAGACTGGCTAGCGGGACTTACGAGCAGTACTTC. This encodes CAIPRLASGTYEQYF.